The 24 T cell receptor beta chains in this list originate from one sample, sequenced in a study of blood T cell repertoires in COVID-19. Clones were read by immunoSEQ multiplex PCR, and TCRdb kept only the in-frame ones, dropping some. This sample has approximately 310,000 clones, with 75% to 90% found just once. Sequencing input: PBMCs or T cells enriched from blood (not recorded which). Receptors were obtained from a man aged 55 to 70 who had recovered from COVID-19.

The chain carries TRBV28 and TRBJ1-2; TRBD1 agrees at 8 bases. Per germline, CDR1 MDHEN and CDR2 SYDVKM. The CDR3 is 15 residues long. V lost 6 bases to trimming and J lost 2 bases; unmatched junction nucleotides: 8. CDR3 amino acids: CASSRPGQGNYGYTF. The CDR3, as DNA: TGTGCCAGCAGCAGACCTGGACAGGGAAACTATGGCTACACCTTC.

This rearrangement joins TRBV5-1 to TRBJ2-7; 9 positions match TRBD2. Germline V gene lookup returns CDR1 SGHRS and CDR2 YFSETQ. The CDR3 sequence is 17 residues long. The V segment lost 0 bases and the J segment 1 base; nucleotides outside the gene matches: 8. The DNA for the CDR3 is TGCGCCAGCAGCTTGGAAGCGGGAGGTCCCAAATCCTACGAGCAGTACTTC. This sequence encodes CASSLEAGGPKSYEQYF.

The V and J genes are TRBV7-9 and TRBJ2-7; D is possibly TRBD1 (6 bases). CDR1 and CDR2 (germline): SEHNR, FQNEAQ (reference sequence). V was trimmed by 5 bases and J by 2 bases, leaving 10 bases between them. The length of the CDR3 is 13 residues. The CDR3 DNA follows: TGTGCCAGCAGCCTACAGGGTCCCTACGAGCAGTACTTC. This codes for CASSLQGPYEQYF.

This chain links TRBV7-9 with TRBJ2-3; maybe TRBD1 (5 bases). The V and J ends lost 8 bases and 3 bases respectively, with 18 bases between them. From germline, CDR1 is SEHNR and CDR2 FQNEAQ (reference sequence). This CDR3 is 15 amino acids long. For the CDR3, the DNA is TGTGCCAGCTCTTTAGGGGCGAGAAGGACAGATACGCAGTATTTT. Its protein product is CASSLGARRTDTQYF. Combining the CDR3 with reference TRBV7-9 and TRBJ2-3 gives the whole variable domain DTGVSQNPRHKITKRGQNVTFRCDPISEHNRLYWYRQTLGQGPEFLTYFQNEAQLEKSRLLSDRFSAERPKGSFSTLEIQRTEQGDSAMYLCASSLGARRTDTQYFGPGTRLTVL.

The V call is TRBV29-1, the J call TRBJ1-3, with D possibly TRBD1 on 5 matching bases. The ends were cut back, 7 bases at V and 2 bases at J, with 9 bases in the middle. This CDR3 has 12 residues. Looked up from germline, CDR1 is SQVTM and CDR2 is ANQGSEA. CDR3 coding DNA: TGCAGCGCTTCGGGGGCTGGAAACACCATATATTTT. It is translated as CSASGAGNTIYF.

The rearrangement links TRBV4-1 to TRBJ1-4; possible D gene TRBD1, 6 bases. The germline gives CDR1 MGHRA, CDR2 YSYEKL. The CDR3 covers 16 residues. V lost 1 base and J lost 7, with 16 bases in between. The CDR3 loop is CASSQVGHPESEKLFF. The CDR3 DNA follows: TGCGCCAGCAGCCAAGTGGGACACCCGGAGAGTGAAAAACTGTTTTTT.

The chain is built from TRBV11-2 and TRBJ2-6, with D hard to call. V lost 5 bases and J lost 0, with 11 bases in between. Looked up from germline, CDR1 is SGHAT and CDR2 is FQNNGV. The CDR3 extends over 16 amino acids. The CDR3 nucleotides read TGTGCCAGCAGCCCCTACCCTCTCTCTGGGGCCAACGTCCTGACTTTC. Translating gives CASSPYPLSGANVLTF. The whole variable domain, remainder taken from reference TRBV11-2 and TRBJ2-6, is EAGVAQSPRYKIIEKRQSVAFWCNPISGHATLYWYQQILGQGPKLLIQFQNNGVVDDSQLPKDRFSAERLKGVDSTLKIQPAKLEDSAVYLCASSPYPLSGANVLTFGAGSRLTVL.

The CDR3 sequence is CASSPGPGSAEAFF. The CDR3 nucleotides are TGTGCCAGCAGCCCTGGCCCGGGGAGTGCTGAAGCTTTCTTT. The chain joins TRBV11-3 to TRBJ1-1; no clear D gene. Germline V gene sequence: CDR1 SGHNT, CDR2 YENEEA. The CDR3 runs to 14 residues. Trimming removed 5 bases at V and 6 bases at J, with 16 bases between.

This clone came up once. V is TRBV18 and J is TRBJ1-6; D call uncertain. Trimming removed 2 bases from V and 8 bases from J, with 13 bases in between. Germline CDR1 and CDR2: KGHSH and LQKENI. The CDR3 loop spans 15 amino acids. CDR3: CASSPATGSDSPLHF. CDR3 nucleotides: TGTGCCAGCTCACCAGCGACGGGATCGGATTCACCCCTCCACTTT. Variable domain in full (rest from reference TRBV18 and TRBJ1-6): NAGVMQNPRHLVRRRGQEARLRCSPMKGHSHVYWYRQLPEEGLKFMVYLQKENIIDESGMPKERFSAEFPKEGPSILRIQQVVRGDSAAYFCASSPATGSDSPLHFGNGTRLTVT.

The genes are TRBV14 and TRBJ2-2; perhaps TRBD2 as D (6 bases). Trimming left V 1 base short and J 0 bases short, with 9 bases between. The V gene's germline CDR1 is SGHDN and CDR2 FVKESK. This CDR3 has 16 amino acids. The CDR3 coding sequence is TGTGCCAGCAGCCAAGGTAGGGAGGCGAACACCGGGGAGCTGTTTTTT. Translating it yields CASSQGREANTGELFF.

V gene TRBV20-1 combines with J gene TRBJ1-6; D is undetermined. Per the germline V gene, CDR1 is DFQATT and CDR2 is SNEGSKA (reference sequence). The CDR3 is 13 residues long. V gave up 3 bases and J gave up 8 bases, with 11 bases separating them. DNA for the CDR3: TGCAGTGCTAGTCTGGGGAGTGATTCACCCCTCCACTTT. Translating gives CSASLGSDSPLHF.

The CDR3 DNA reads as TGTGCCAGCAGTTTCGGGGGGGAAAAACTGTTTTTT. This sequence encodes CASSFGGEKLFF. The V and J genes are TRBV28 and TRBJ1-4; possibly TRBD1 for D (5 bases). The CDR3 extends over 12 amino acids. V was shortened by 3 bases and J by 8 bases, with 7 bases between the two germline ends. CDR1 MDHEN and CDR2 SYDVKM come from the germline V gene.

For this clone: The sample has other DNA sequences that encode this CDR3 too. The chain carries TRBV18 and TRBJ2-7; 13 bases map to TRBD2. The CDR3 length is 16 residues. Germline V gene sequence: CDR1 KGHSH, CDR2 LQKENI. With V trimmed by 2 bases and J by 1 base, 2 bases remained unmatched. The CDR3 DNA reads as TGTGCCAGCTCACCAGGACTAGCGGGAGTGTCCTACGAGCAGTACTTC. This gives the protein CASSPGLAGVSYEQYF.

This clone was seen a few times. The chain links TRBV7-9 to TRBJ2-2, with D tentatively TRBD1 (6 bases). Germline loops: CDR1 SEHNR, CDR2 FQNEAQ (reference sequence). This CDR3 has 15 residues. With 5 bases removed from V and 5 bases from J, the gap between germline ends came to 15 bases. This CDR3 reads CASSLIVGATGELFF. CDR3 nucleotides: TGTGCCAGCAGCCTCATAGTGGGGGCAACCGGGGAGCTGTTTTTT. The entire variable domain, with the rest obtained from reference TRBV7-9 and TRBJ2-2, is as follows: DTGVSQNPRHKITKRGQNVTFRCDPISEHNRLYWYRQTLGQGPEFLTYFQNEAQLEKSRLLSDRFSAERPKGSFSTLEIQRTEQGDSAMYLCASSLIVGATGELFFGEGSRLTVL.

In its sample, this clone was seen once. The chain joins TRBV9 to TRBJ2-3; possibly TRBD2 for D (6 bases). The V end lost 4 bases, the J end lost 1 base, and 10 bases lay between the germline ends. In germline, CDR1 is SGDLS, CDR2 YYNGEE. CDR3 size: 14 residues. CDR3 amino acids: CASSSSSGTDTQYF. In DNA form, the CDR3 reads TGTGCCAGCAGCTCCTCTAGCGGCACAGATACGCAGTATTTT. Complete variable domain (other parts from reference TRBV9 and TRBJ2-3): DSGVTQTPKHLITATGQRVTLRCSPRSGDLSVYWYQQSLDQGLQFLIQYYNGEERAKGNILERFSAQQFPDLHSELNLSSLELGDSALYFCASSSSSGTDTQYFGPGTRLTVL.

V is TRBV6-5 and J is TRBJ1-5; 7 nucleotides match TRBD1. The germline V gene encodes CDR1 MNHEY and CDR2 SVGAGI. V shed 5 bases, J shed 7 bases, and the junction held 8 bases outside the gene matches. This CDR3 is built from 14 residues. Written as DNA, the CDR3 is TGTGCCAGCAGTCCTCGGACAGGTGAGCAGCCCCAGCATTTT. This gives the protein CASSPRTGEQPQHF.

The chain carries TRBV7-2 and TRBJ2-5, with D perhaps matching TRBD2 (5 bases). The V and J ends lost 1 base and 8 bases respectively, with 23 bases between them. CDR1 is SGHTA, CDR2 FQGNSA, per germline. This CDR3 comprises 17 residues. This chain's CDR3 is CASSLDGKGGLESTQYF. DNA of the CDR3: TGTGCCAGCAGCTTAGACGGGAAGGGTGGGCTCGAAAGTACCCAGTACTTC.

CDR3 sequence (DNA): TGTGCCAGCAGCTTATCGGGGTCGATGGGTCAGCCCCAGCATTTT. Protein sequence: CASSLSGSMGQPQHF. The chain recombines TRBV11-2 with TRBJ1-5; no reliable D call. The CDR3 runs 15 residues. Trimming took off 2 bases at V and 6 bases at J, with 14 bases between the two ends. Per germline, CDR1 SGHAT and CDR2 FQNNGV.

This chain joins TRBV2 and TRBJ2-5, with TRBD2 identical over 9 bases. This CDR3 has 13 amino acids. J gave up 6 bases and V 9 bases, and 8 bases lay outside the gene matches. Germline V gene lookup returns CDR1 SNHLY and CDR2 FYNNEI. For the CDR3, the DNA is TGTGCCAGTCGCGGGCTAGCGGGACAGACCCAGTACTTC. This sequence encodes CASRGLAGQTQYF.

The rearrangement links TRBV6-5 to TRBJ2-7; 7 bases align to TRBD1. Trimming cost V 7 bases and J 3 bases; bases outside gene matches: 9. The CDR3 is made up of 14 amino acids. Germline values: CDR1 MNHEY, CDR2 SVGAGI. As DNA, the CDR3 is TGTGCCAGCACCGTCCGGGACAGAAACTACGAGCAGTACTTC. Translated, it gives CASTVRDRNYEQYF.

This sequence joins TRBV6-1 and TRBJ2-3, with D possibly matching TRBD1 (5 bases). The CDR3 is made up of 15 amino acids. Trimming shortened V by 3 bases and J by 5 bases, and 15 bases separated the two germline ends. Germline V lookup: CDR1 MNHNS, CDR2 SASEGT. The CDR3 sequence: CASSDVGRVVDTQYF. Here the CDR3 DNA reads TGTGCCAGCAGTGACGTGGGCAGGGTCGTAGATACGCAGTATTTT.

The chain is built from TRBV3-1 (or the pseudogene TRBV3-2) and TRBJ2-1; perhaps TRBD2 as D (6 bases). Trimming cost V 1 base and J 4 bases, with 14 bases left between them. Germline CDR1 LGHDT, CDR2 YNNKEL (reference sequence). This CDR3 is 16 amino acids long. The CDR3 protein is CASSQGIERVYNEQFF. CDR3 DNA: TGTGCCAGCAGCCAAGGTATAGAGCGGGTTTACAATGAGCAGTTCTTC.

This rearrangement joins TRBV6-6 to TRBJ2-5; 7 bases line up with TRBD2. The CDR3 covers 14 residues. Germline V gene data show CDR1 as MNHNY and CDR2 as SVGAGI (reference sequence). With V trimmed by 1 base and J by 3 bases, 2 bases remained unmatched. The CDR3 nucleotides are TGTGCCAGCAGTTACTGGGGACTAAAAGAGACCCAGTACTTC. Its protein product is CASSYWGLKETQYF.

V and J are TRBV18 and TRBJ2-7, with a tentative D call TRBD1 (6 bases). Germline-derived CDR1 and CDR2 are KGHSH and LQKENI. The CDR3 covers 14 residues. Deletions cut 2 bases from V and 2 bases from J, with 10 bases between. CDR3 protein: CASSPFGDTYEQYF. For the CDR3, the DNA is TGTGCCAGCTCACCATTCGGGGACACCTACGAGCAGTACTTC.